This T cell receptor (beta chain) was identified in a study of cytomegalovirus exposure and HLA in healthy donors. Unmatched junction bases numbered 12, after V lost 3 bases and J lost 3 bases. CDR1 is SGHNT and CDR2 is YYREEE in the germline V gene (reference sequence). The CDR3 contains 16 residues. 13 Jbeta primers and 60 Vbeta primers were used for the PCR. Data came from immunoSEQ multiplex PCR; TCRdb stores just in-frame clones and leaves some out. The sample consists of about 120,000 clones, about four fifths of them appearing once. This sequence was found in a man between 25 and 39 years old in good health and CMV-seropositive. The chain combines TRBV5-4 with TRBJ2-7; the match to TRBD2 covers 7 bases. The material sequenced was PBMCs. The CDR3 DNA sequence: TGTGCCAGCAGCTCTAAGGGCGGGAGAGGGGTCTACGAGCAGTACTTC. Translated, it gives CASSSKGGRGVYEQYF.